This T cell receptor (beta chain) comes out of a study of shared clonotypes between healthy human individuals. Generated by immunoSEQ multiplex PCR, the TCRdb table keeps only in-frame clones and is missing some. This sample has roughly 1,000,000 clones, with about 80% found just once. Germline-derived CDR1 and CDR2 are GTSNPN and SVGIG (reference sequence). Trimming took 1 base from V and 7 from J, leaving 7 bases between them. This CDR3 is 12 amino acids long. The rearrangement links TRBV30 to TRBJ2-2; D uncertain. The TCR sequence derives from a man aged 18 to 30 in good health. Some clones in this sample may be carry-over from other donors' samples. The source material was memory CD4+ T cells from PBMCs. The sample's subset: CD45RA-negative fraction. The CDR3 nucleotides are TGTGCCTGGAGTGGGTCGGGCGGGGAGCTGTTTTTT. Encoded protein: CAWSGSGGELFF.